These 22 T cell receptor beta chains were all obtained from the same sample, sequenced in a study of OX40 agonist ivuxolimab in advanced cancers. Libraries were prepared through the immunoSEQ multiplex PCR assay. This is the immuneACCESS table as TCRdb keeps it, with only in-frame sequences that have V and J called. A part of the clones is gone; compared with another copy, unresolved V genes explain less than half, and the rest is unexplained. In this sample the table shows 71,000 or so clones, about 81% of which occur a single time. The leading ten clones occupy 5% of the sample. The sequenced sample was CD4+ or CD8+ T cells sorted from blood, obtained in a trial of the OX40 agonist ivuxolimab. The receptor set was obtained from an adult with an advanced solid tumor such as melanoma, head and neck, liver or kidney cancer.

The rearrangement links TRBV9 to TRBJ1-5; tentative D call: TRBD1 (5 bases). This CDR3 spans 15 amino acids. CDR1 and CDR2 (germline): SGDLS, YYNGEE. The ends were cut back, 0 bases at V and 3 bases at J, with 10 bases in the middle. CDR3 nucleotide sequence: TGTGCCAGCAGCGTAGATGGGGGTCTCAATCAGCCCCAGCATTTT. Translating gives CASSVDGGLNQPQHF.

The chain recombines TRBV2 with TRBJ2-1, with 9 bases identical to TRBD2. CDR3 length: 15 residues. Trimming removed 6 bases from V and 2 bases from J; junction bases left unmatched: 5. Germline V gene sequence: CDR1 SNHLY, CDR2 FYNNEI. The CDR3 region is CASRATSGAYNEQFF. CDR3 DNA: TGTGCCAGCAGGGCGACTAGCGGAGCCTACAATGAGCAGTTCTTC.

The V and J genes are TRBV4-1 and TRBJ2-7, with no clear D. The V end was cut by 1 base, the J end by 3 bases, with 10 bases between. The CDR3 loop spans 14 amino acids. CDR1 and CDR2 from the germline V gene are MGHRA and YSYEKL. The CDR3 DNA sequence: TGCGCCAGCAGCCAAGGATTCTCCGACTACGAGCAGTACTTC. Protein sequence: CASSQGFSDYEQYF.

The chain joins TRBV5-1 to TRBJ2-5; TRBD1 might be the D (5 bases). This CDR3 contains 13 residues. V lost 5 bases to trimming and J lost 1 base, with 9 bases between them. Germline V gene lookup returns CDR1 SGHRS and CDR2 YFSETQ. CDR3 nucleotide sequence: TGCGCCAGCAGACAGGATGTCCAAGAGACCCAGTACTTC. It specifies CASRQDVQETQYF.

This chain connects TRBV6-5 to TRBJ2-3; D is unresolved. Trimming left V 5 bases short and J 5 bases short, with 11 bases between. Looked up from germline, CDR1 is MNHEY and CDR2 is SVGAGI. The CDR3 consists of 13 residues. This CDR3 reads CASSTTWEDTQYF. DNA for the CDR3: TGTGCCAGCAGTACGACTTGGGAAGATACGCAGTATTTT.

The chain is built from TRBV7-2 and TRBJ2-5; 12 nucleotides match TRBD2. The junction had 9 bases not matched to a gene; V was cut back by 3 bases and J by 1 base. Looked up from germline, CDR1 is SGHTA and CDR2 is FQGNSA. This CDR3 spans 18 amino acids. Written as DNA, the CDR3 is TGTGCCAGCAGCTTTGTGCTAGCGGGAGGGCCCTCCCAAGAGACCCAGTACTTC. It codes for CASSFVLAGGPSQETQYF.

This rearrangement joins TRBV5-1 to TRBJ2-1, with D unresolved. Germline CDR1 is SGHRS and CDR2 is YFSETQ. CDR3 length: 13 amino acids. The V gene lost 3 bases and the J gene lost 7 bases, with 11 bases spanning the gap. The DNA of the CDR3 is TGCGCCAGCAGCTCCGGCCCCGGGAATGAGCAGTTCTTC. This encodes CASSSGPGNEQFF.

V and J are TRBV6-6 and TRBJ2-1, with D possibly TRBD2 on 6 matching bases. The CDR3 length is 14 residues. CDR1 MNHNY and CDR2 SVGAGI come from the germline V gene (reference sequence). Deletions cut 5 bases from V and 13 bases from J, with 21 bases between. The CDR3: CASSEKGDWQGQFF. The CDR3 nucleotides are TGTGCCAGCAGTGAGAAAGGGGACTGGCAAGGCCAGTTCTTC.

The chain combines TRBV7-9 with TRBJ1-2, with a possible D match to TRBD1 (6 bases). V gave up 1 base and J gave up 4 bases, with 7 bases separating them. This CDR3 has 13 residues. Germline CDR1 SEHNR, CDR2 FQNEAQ (reference sequence). The chain's CDR3 is CASSLVQGYGYTF. For the CDR3, the DNA is TGTGCCAGCAGCTTAGTACAGGGCTATGGCTACACCTTC.

The chain recombines TRBV4-2 with TRBJ1-2; tentatively, D is TRBD1 (5 bases). The CDR3 consists of 13 residues. V gave up 0 bases and J gave up 8 bases, with 10 bases separating them. The germline CDR1 and CDR2 sequences are LGHNA and YNFKEQ. CDR3 loop: CASSQDSGSGYTF. Here the CDR3 DNA reads TGTGCCAGCAGCCAAGATTCAGGGAGCGGCTACACCTTC.

The chain carries TRBV7-2 and TRBJ2-5, with unresolved D. The CDR3 extends over 12 amino acids. The germline V gene encodes CDR1 SGHTA and CDR2 FQGNSA. V lost 2 bases and J lost 4, with 5 bases in between. The CDR3 DNA reads TGTGCCAGCAGCTTATTCGGAGAGACCCAGTACTTC. It codes for CASSLFGETQYF.

The chain employs TRBV19 and TRBJ1-1, with 7 nucleotides matching TRBD1. From germline, CDR1 is LNHDA and CDR2 SQIVND (reference sequence). The CDR3 is made up of 14 amino acids. The V gene end was trimmed by 3 bases and the J gene end by 5 bases; junction bases not matched to a gene: 6. CDR3 protein: CASSIGTVGTEAFF. CDR3 coding DNA: TGTGCCAGTAGTATCGGGACAGTGGGTACTGAAGCTTTCTTT.

V is TRBV2 and J is TRBJ1-1, with 7 bases that match TRBD1. Germline V gene lookup returns CDR1 SNHLY and CDR2 FYNNEI. CDR3 size: 15 residues. V lost 3 bases, J lost 6 bases, and 10 bases stayed unmatched. In DNA form, the CDR3 reads TGTGCCAGCAGTGATCACCAGGGGGGTAGCGCTGAAGCTTTCTTT. Protein product: CASSDHQGGSAEAFF. The full variable domain, rest sourced from reference TRBV2 and TRBJ1-1, is EPEVTQTPSHQVTQMGQEVILRCVPISNHLYFYWYRQILGQKVEFLVSFYNNEISEKSEIFDDQFSVERPDGSNFTLKIRSTKLEDSAMYFCASSDHQGGSAEAFFGQGTRLTVV.

V gene TRBV7-9 combines with J gene TRBJ2-7; 10 positions agree with TRBD2. Germline CDR1 and CDR2: SEHNR and FQNEAQ (reference sequence). The trim removed 4 bases at V and 2 bases at J, leaving 8 bases unmatched. This CDR3 spans 16 amino acids. The chain's CDR3 is CASSSTVLAGPYEQYF. The CDR3 DNA reads as TGTGCCAGCAGCTCGACGGTACTAGCGGGACCCTACGAGCAGTACTTC.

This chain connects TRBV6-1 to TRBJ1-4; unclear D gene. Germline values: CDR1 MNHNS, CDR2 SASEGT. V was cut by 5 bases and J by 6 bases, with 13 bases left in between. The CDR3 consists of 14 residues. The CDR3 region is CASSPKDFDEKLFF. In DNA, the CDR3 is TGTGCCAGCAGTCCTAAGGACTTTGATGAAAAACTGTTTTTT.

The chain couples TRBV29-1 to TRBJ2-5; D is unresolved. V shed 4 bases and J shed 2 bases, with 8 bases lying between them. Germline CDR1 is SQVTM and CDR2 is ANQGSEA. There are 12 residues in the CDR3. CDR3 nucleotide sequence: TGCAGCGTTGTTCCACAGCAAGAGACCCAGTACTTC. Protein: CSVVPQQETQYF. The full variable domain, completed using reference TRBV29-1 and TRBJ2-5, is SAVISQKPSRDICQRGTSLTIQCQVDSQVTMMFWYRQQPGQSLTLIATANQGSEATYESGFVIDKFPISRPNLTFSTLTVSNMSPEDSSIYLCSVVPQQETQYFGPGTRLLVL.

A note on this clone: Mismatch with germline at one junction end may stem from a read error. This sample also contains other DNA sequences that code for the same CDR3. The chain combines TRBV2 with TRBJ1-1; a possible D gene is TRBD1 (6 bases). The CDR3 spans 14 residues. Germline V gene sequence: CDR1 SNHLY, CDR2 FYNNEI. Here the CDR3 DNA reads TGTGCCAGCAGTCTACAGGGTGGAGCTATTGAAGCTTTCTTC. It yields the protein CASSLQGGAIEAFF.

This clone was found a few times. The chain joins TRBV7-3 to TRBJ2-1; 8 bases are shared with TRBD2. V shed 5 bases, J shed 9 bases, and the junction held 15 bases outside the gene matches. The CDR3 totals 16 residues. In germline, CDR1 is SGHTA, CDR2 FQGTGA. CDR3 in amino acids: CASSRWLSGSSAEQFF. CDR3 coding DNA: TGTGCCAGCAGCAGGTGGTTAAGCGGGAGCTCCGCTGAGCAGTTCTTC.

This rearrangement joins TRBV10-2 to TRBJ1-1, with unresolved D. V was cut by 3 bases and J by 5 bases, with 10 bases left in between. The germline CDR1 and CDR2 sequences are WSHSY and SAAADI. CDR3 length: 13 residues. CDR3 nucleotides: TGCGCCAGCAGTGATCACTTTGGGACTGAAGCTTTCTTT. Translation: CASSDHFGTEAFF.

The chain links TRBV7-3 to TRBJ2-3, with 11 bases that match TRBD2. Looked up from germline, CDR1 is SGHTA and CDR2 is FQGTGA. The CDR3 spans 15 residues. The V and J ends lost 3 bases and 4 bases, in that order; junction bases with no gene match: 3. CDR3 nucleotide sequence: TGTGCCAGCAGCTTGGCTAGCGGGAGGTCAGATACGCAGTATTTT. It codes for CASSLASGRSDTQYF. The entire variable domain, with the rest obtained from reference TRBV7-3 and TRBJ2-3, is as follows: GAGVSQTPSNKVTEKGKYVELRCDPISGHTALYWYRQSLGQGPEFLIYFQGTGAADDSGLPNDRFFAVRPEGSVSTLKIQRTERGDSAVYLCASSLASGRSDTQYFGPGTRLTVL.

The chain has TRBV5-4 and TRBJ2-2, with a tentative D call TRBD1 (6 bases). V lost 3 bases and J lost 0, with 15 bases in between. The CDR3 spans 17 residues. Germline V gene data show CDR1 as SGHNT and CDR2 as YYREEE (reference sequence). CDR3 DNA sequence: TGTGCCAGCAGCTCACAGGGACATTTTGCGAACACCGGGGAGCTGTTTTTT. It translates to CASSSQGHFANTGELFF.

The chain uses TRBV10-1 and TRBJ1-1; perhaps TRBD1 as D (6 bases). Germline V gene lookup returns CDR1 WNHNN and CDR2 SYGVQD (reference sequence). Deletions cut 8 bases from V and 4 bases from J, with 14 bases between. The CDR3 sequence is 13 residues long. The CDR3 DNA reads TGCGCCAGCGCCACAGGGATTGGCACTGAAGCTTTCTTT. Amino acid sequence: CASATGIGTEAFF.